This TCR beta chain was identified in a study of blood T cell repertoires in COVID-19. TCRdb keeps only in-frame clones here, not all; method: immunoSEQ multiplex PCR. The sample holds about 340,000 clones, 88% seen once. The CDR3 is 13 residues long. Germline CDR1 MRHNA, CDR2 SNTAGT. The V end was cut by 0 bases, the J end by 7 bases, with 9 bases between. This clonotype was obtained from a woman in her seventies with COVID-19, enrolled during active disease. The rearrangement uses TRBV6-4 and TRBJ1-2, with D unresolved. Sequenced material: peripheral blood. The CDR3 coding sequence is TGTGCCAGCAGTGACTCGGAGATCTCTGGCTACACCTTC. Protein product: CASSDSEISGYTF.